The clone carrying this T cell receptor beta chain was detected only once. Only cases whose brain tissue showed the highest T cell transcript signatures were sequenced. Before surgery, patients took at least one anti-epileptic drug. The CDR3 runs 12 residues. V dropped 0 bases and J dropped 6 bases, with 7 bases sitting between them. Germline values: CDR1 SGDLS, CDR2 YYNGEE. This entry is derived from a study of brain T cells in children with intractable seizures. Only in-frame clones appear in the TCRdb table, and some are missing; sequencing was by immunoSEQ multiplex PCR. The profile shows around 70,000 clones, about 92% of them singletons.

Here the sequenced sample was peripheral blood, taken at surgery. The rearrangement joins TRBV9 to TRBJ2-7; a weak D match, TRBD1 (6 bases). The clonotype originates from a boy under two years old with tuberous sclerosis and intractable seizures. The CDR3 coding sequence is TGTGCCAGCAGCGTAGTAGGGGGCGAGCAGTACTTC. This encodes CASSVVGGEQYF.